This T cell receptor beta chain was recovered during a study of preoperative IRX-2 immunotherapy in early breast cancer (dated by TCRdb to between 2017 and 2020). A remark on this clone: This clone's antigen is unknown. No base qualities exist here, and no much larger clone lies one base off it.

The sample's treatment or condition label is to be understood as: preoperative locoregional IRX-2 cytokine immunotherapy. The samples were obtained from a phase Ib study in which preoperative, locoregional IRX-2 cytokine immunotherapy intended to prime immune responses was tested. The donors were early-stage breast cancer patients who were given IRX-2 prior to surgery. Libraries came from the immunoSEQ multiplex PCR assay. In TCRdb, the immuneACCESS table is reduced to in-frame sequences with V and J assigned. These tables do not hold every clone; where another copy was compared, an unresolved V gene accounts for under half, and the others remain unexplained. The sample records 40,000 to 45,000 clones, roughly 77% of which are singletons. Over 1% of the sample goes to the ten largest clones. Trimming at the junction amounts to 2 bases on V and 4 bases on J, and the germline ends lie 16 bases apart. The CDR3 runs 16 residues from the cysteine to the phenylalanine. Just the 48-base CDR3 DNA is kept, in frame starting at base 1. The germline V gene gives CDR1 as SGHRS and CDR2 as YFSETQ.

The sequence was collected from a human donor with breast cancer. This sequence uses TRBV5-1 and TRBJ2-1; the D region possibly corresponds to TRBD2 (5 bases align). The material was tumor tissue, obtained after IRX-2 immunotherapy. The CDR3 is CASSFDVFGVYNEQFF. The nucleotide sequence is TGCGCCAGCAGCTTCGATGTTTTCGGGGTTTACAATGAGCAGTTCTTC.